Each of the 18 T cell receptor beta chains below was sequenced from the same sample in a study of vaccination and CD4 T cells after COVID-19 (dated by TCRdb to between 2021 and 2024). The method was PCR. Reads for this sample came from an Illumina iSeq 100. At the Johns Hopkins FTIC core, DNA from the cultured CD4+ T cells underwent TCR sequencing with the Oncomine TCR Beta short-read assay. Using fastp at Q25 and MiXCR, TCRdb reprocessed the public reads and kept productive beta chains. Each entry merges the rows of one CDR3 protein and shows their most common DNA and genes. The sample profile shows fewer than 10,000 distinct CDR3 sequences; 61% of them were found once. Of the sample, 15% to 20% falls within the top ten clones. These TCRs are of unknown antigen specificity. The treatment or condition label on this specimen signifies: 10-day PBMC culture with coronavirus spike peptide pools or control peptides (ViraFEST assay).

Sequenced here: cultured CD4+ T cells from blood, sampled after SARS-CoV-2 vaccination. These receptors all come from a human donor with COVID-19.

This clonotype was seen more than once but under ten times. V is TRBV24-1 and J is TRBJ2-5; D is unclear. Per germline, CDR1 KGHDR and CDR2 SFDVKD. CDR3 length: 16 amino acids. Trimming removed 3 bases from V and 2 bases from J, with 15 bases in between. CDR3 bases: TGTGCCACCAGTGATCCCGTTCCGGACGAACAAGAGACCCAGTACTTC. It encodes CATSDPVPDEQETQYF.

The chain joins TRBV28 to TRBJ1-4, with D possibly being TRBD1 (5 bases). In germline, CDR1 is MDHEN, CDR2 SYDVKM. The CDR3 is made up of 15 amino acids. V shed 2 bases and J shed 3 bases, with 10 bases lying between them. This chain's CDR3 is CASSLREGANEKLFF. CDR3 DNA: TGTGCCAGCAGTTTACGGGAAGGGGCTAATGAAAAACTGTTTTTT.

There are a few counts of this clonotype. The rearrangement links TRBV7-9 to TRBJ1-1; D remains unclear. The V end was cut by 2 bases, the J end by 0 bases, with 13 bases between. The CDR3 loop spans 16 amino acids. Germline CDR1 and CDR2: SEHNR and FQNEAQ (reference sequence). The CDR3 bases are TGTGCCAGCAGCTTATCGGGCCACCTCATGAACACTGAAGCTTTCTTT. Its protein product is CASSLSGHLMNTEAFF.

The rearrangement links TRBV6-1 to TRBJ2-1, with TRBD2 matching 11 bases. This CDR3 has 17 residues. The trim removed 5 bases at V and 9 bases at J, leaving 15 bases unmatched. From germline, CDR1 is MNHNS and CDR2 SASEGT. CDR3 DNA: TGTGCCAGCAGTACACGTTTTAGCGGGGGGGCCCTACGTGAGCAGTTCTTC. The encoded protein is CASSTRFSGGALREQFF.

There are a few counts of this clonotype. V usage is TRBV7-2 and J usage is TRBJ1-2, with D hard to call. CDR1 and CDR2 from the germline V gene are SGHTA and FQGNSA. The CDR3 spans 14 residues. The ends were cut back, 0 bases at V and 2 bases at J, with 7 bases in the middle. The CDR3 coding sequence is TGTGCCAGCAGCTTAGCGGTCATAAACTATGGCTACACCTTC. It specifies CASSLAVINYGYTF.

This chain joins TRBV23-1 and TRBJ2-7, with 9 nucleotides matching TRBD1. TRBV23-1 is an open reading frame, and its role is uncertain. The CDR3 totals 15 residues. Trimming took 3 bases from V and 3 from J; bases not matched to a gene: 6. CDR3 sequence (DNA): TGCGCCAGCAGTCATCGGACAGGGGATAACTACGAGCAGTACTTC. Its translation: CASSHRTGDNYEQYF.

The chain links TRBV20-1 to TRBJ2-1; 8 bases fit TRBD2. Germline V lookup: CDR1 DFQATT, CDR2 SNEGSKA (reference sequence). With 4 bases clipped from V and 0 bases from J, the junction kept 5 bases outside the gene matches. The CDR3 is made up of 15 amino acids. The CDR3 sequence is CSATPLAVSYNEQFF. For the CDR3, the DNA is TGCAGTGCTACACCACTAGCGGTCTCCTACAATGAGCAGTTCTTC.

The table lists this clonotype with a count of one. The chain employs TRBV9 and TRBJ2-5; 11 bases are a match to TRBD1. The CDR3 has 16 residues. In germline, CDR1 is SGDLS, CDR2 YYNGEE. Unmatched junction bases numbered 12, after V lost 6 bases and J lost 5 bases. CDR3 residues: CASTKTGQGARETQYF. The CDR3 DNA follows: TGTGCCAGCACCAAAACCGGACAGGGGGCGCGGGAGACCCAGTACTTC.

The table lists this clonotype with a few counts. This chain joins TRBV20-1 and TRBJ1-5; unclear D gene. This CDR3 is built from 14 residues. The germline V gene has CDR1 DFQATT and CDR2 SNEGSKA (reference sequence). Trimming removed 0 bases from V and 6 bases from J, with 12 bases in between. This CDR3 reads CSARDQRGGQPQHF. CDR3 DNA sequence: TGCAGTGCTAGAGATCAACGAGGCGGTCAGCCCCAGCATTTT.

The CDR3 DNA reads TGCGCCAGCAGCCCAGTATCCACGTCTGGGGCCAACGTCCTGACTTTC. The encoded protein is CASSPVSTSGANVLTF. The chain has TRBV4-1 and TRBJ2-6; D gene uncertain. CDR1 MGHRA and CDR2 YSYEKL come from the germline V gene. This CDR3 has 16 amino acids. Trimming took 4 bases from V and 1 from J, leaving 11 bases between them.

This clonotype was recorded once. V gene TRBV30 combines with J gene TRBJ1-6; the match to TRBD1 covers 7 bases. The germline gives CDR1 GTSNPN, CDR2 SVGIG (reference sequence). This CDR3 region has 12 residues. The CDR3 nucleotides are TGTGCTGGACAGGATAATAATTCACCCCTCCACTTT. This encodes CAGQDNNSPLHF.

CDR3 sequence: CASSSSTDTQYF. DNA for the CDR3: TGTGCCAGCAGTTCCTCCACAGATACGCAGTATTTT. The chain couples TRBV6-2 or TRBV6-3 to TRBJ2-3, with D unclear. The CDR3 totals 12 residues. Germline V CDR1 and CDR2: MNHEY, SVGEGT. V was trimmed by 4 bases and J by 2 bases, leaving 4 bases between them.

V usage is TRBV29-1 and J usage is TRBJ2-7; 9 bases fit TRBD1. CDR1 and CDR2 (germline): SQVTM, ANQGSEA. With 1 base clipped from V and 4 bases from J, the junction kept 5 bases outside the gene matches. The CDR3 runs 14 residues. DNA of the CDR3: TGCAGCGTTGAAGGGAGACAGGGGGTTTACGAGCAGTACTTC. Translation: CSVEGRQGVYEQYF.

The gene calls are TRBV2 and TRBJ2-2, with TRBD1 matching 7 bases. This CDR3 has 14 residues. CDR1 is SNHLY, CDR2 FYNNEI, per germline. The J segment lost 5 bases and the V segment lost 7 bases, leaving 7 bases of the junction unmatched. DNA of the CDR3: TGTGCCAGCAACGACAGGGAAGGGACCGGGGAGCTGTTTTTT. This codes for CASNDREGTGELFF.

In regard to this clonotype: Germline and junction disagree at one end, which may indicate a read error. The J gene is TRBJ1-5, the V gene TRBV2, with D unresolved. Per germline, CDR1 SNHLY and CDR2 FYNNEI. CDR3 size: 17 residues. The CDR3 nucleotides read TGTGCCAGCGCTAGAGGAGAGGGCTTTAATAGCAATCAGTCCCAGCATTTT. Translation: CASARGEGFNSNQSQHF.

The V gene is TRBV19, the J gene TRBJ1-2; D is undetermined. Trimming removed 6 bases at V and 5 bases at J, with 7 bases between. The germline V gene has CDR1 LNHDA and CDR2 SQIVND (reference sequence). The CDR3 consists of 11 residues. The CDR3 bases are TGTGCCAGTAGATACCCTTATGGCTACACCTTC. Its translation: CASRYPYGYTF. Full variable domain (remainder filled in from reference TRBV19 and TRBJ1-2): DGGITQSPKYLFRKEGQNVTLSCEQNLNHDAMYWYRQDPGQGLRLIYYSQIVNDFQKGDIAEGYSVSREKKESFPLTVTSAQKNPTAFYLCASRYPYGYTFGSGTRLTVV.

This clonotype showed up just a few times. The chain combines TRBV7-2 with TRBJ2-2; the D gene is possibly TRBD1 (6 bases). This CDR3 comprises 15 residues. Germline V gene lookup returns CDR1 SGHTA and CDR2 FQGNSA. Trimming left V 5 bases short and J 5 bases short, with 15 bases between. This CDR3 is CASSPSGAGTGELFF. For the CDR3, the DNA is TGTGCCAGCAGCCCGTCAGGGGCCGGAACCGGGGAGCTGTTTTTT.

The genes are TRBV20-1 and TRBJ1-3; D call uncertain. Germline V gene data show CDR1 as DFQATT and CDR2 as SNEGSKA (reference sequence). The CDR3 contains 13 residues. V was shortened by 5 bases and J by 0 bases, with 8 bases between the two germline ends. The CDR3 DNA reads TGCAGTGCTCGGAGGACCTCTGGAAACACCATATATTTT. Translation gives CSARRTSGNTIYF.